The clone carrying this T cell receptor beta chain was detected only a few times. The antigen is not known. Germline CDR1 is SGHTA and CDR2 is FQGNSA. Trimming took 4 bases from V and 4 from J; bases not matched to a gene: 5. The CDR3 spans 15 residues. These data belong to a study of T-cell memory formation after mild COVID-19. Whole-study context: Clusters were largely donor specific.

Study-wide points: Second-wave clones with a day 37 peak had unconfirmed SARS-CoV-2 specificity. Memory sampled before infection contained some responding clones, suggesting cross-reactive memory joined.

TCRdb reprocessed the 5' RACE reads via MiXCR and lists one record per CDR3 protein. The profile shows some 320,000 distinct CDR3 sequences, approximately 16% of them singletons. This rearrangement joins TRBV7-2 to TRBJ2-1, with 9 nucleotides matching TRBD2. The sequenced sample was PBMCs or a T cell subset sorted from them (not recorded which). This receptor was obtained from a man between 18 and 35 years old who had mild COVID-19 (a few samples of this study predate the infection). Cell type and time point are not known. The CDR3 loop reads CASSSSGTRYNEQFF. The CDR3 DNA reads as TGTGCCAGCAGCTCTAGCGGGACCCGATACAATGAGCAGTTCTTC.